One sample yielded the 6 T cell receptor beta chains listed below, sequenced in a study of blood T cell repertoires in COVID-19. The data were produced by immunoSEQ multiplex PCR, yet TCRdb's version contains in-frame clones alone and is incomplete. The data contain 360,000 or so clones, around nine tenths of them singletons. Sequencing input: PBMCs or T cells enriched from blood (not recorded which). All receptors derive from a woman aged 25 to 39 who had recovered from COVID-19.

V and J are TRBV5-4 and TRBJ2-5, with D perhaps TRBD1 (7 bases). Germline CDR1 is SGHNT and CDR2 is YYREEE (reference sequence). The CDR3 runs to 15 residues. The V gene lost 0 bases and the J gene lost 5 bases, with 14 bases spanning the gap. The DNA for the CDR3 is TGTGCCAGCAGCTTGGCCGGGGGCAGGGGGGAGACCCAGTACTTC. Amino acid sequence: CASSLAGGRGETQYF.

The chain uses TRBV28 and TRBJ2-1, with 10 bases lining up with TRBD2. The CDR3 spans 15 residues. Germline V gives CDR1 MDHEN, CDR2 SYDVKM. J gave up 4 bases and V 8 bases, and 8 bases lay outside the gene matches. CDR3 sequence: CASRTASGRYNEQFF. CDR3 sequence (DNA): TGTGCCAGCCGAACCGCTAGCGGGAGATACAATGAGCAGTTCTTC.

The V call is TRBV11-2, the J call TRBJ2-1, with TRBD1 matching 8 bases. The V gene's germline CDR1 is SGHAT and CDR2 FQNNGV. The CDR3 totals 19 residues. V lost 5 bases, J lost 3 bases, and 18 bases stayed unmatched. The CDR3 here is CASSPTKSRQGAGYNEQFF. The DNA of the CDR3 is TGTGCCAGCAGCCCAACCAAGAGCCGGCAGGGGGCTGGCTACAATGAGCAGTTCTTC.

The chain links TRBV3-1 (or the pseudogene TRBV3-2) to TRBJ1-5; D not resolved. V lost 1 base to trimming and J lost 0 bases, with 16 bases between them. Germline V CDR1 and CDR2: LGHDT, YNNKEL (reference sequence). The length of the CDR3 is 18 residues. The CDR3 reads CASSQAEPSGVSNQPQHF. The DNA of the CDR3 is TGTGCCAGCAGCCAAGCGGAACCGAGCGGGGTTAGCAATCAGCCCCAGCATTTT.

The chain has TRBV7-8 and TRBJ2-1; the D gene is possibly TRBD2 (5 bases). The CDR3 is made up of 13 amino acids. V was pared by 5 bases and J by 4 bases, with 9 bases between. CDR1 is SGHVS, CDR2 FQNEAQ, per germline. CDR3 sequence: CASSIGLYNEQFF. The CDR3 region has the DNA TGTGCCAGCAGCATAGGACTTTACAATGAGCAGTTCTTC. The whole variable domain, filled in from reference TRBV7-8 and TRBJ2-1, reads GAGVSQSPRYKVAKRGQDVALRCDPISGHVSLFWYQQALGQGPEFLTYFQNEAQLDKSGLPSDRFFAERPEGSVSTLKIQRTQQEDSAVYLCASSIGLYNEQFFGPGTRLTVL.

The V gene is TRBV27, the J gene TRBJ1-4; D gene ambiguous. V lost 6 bases, J lost 7 bases, and 18 bases lay in between. This CDR3 region has 15 residues. Germline loops: CDR1 MNHEY, CDR2 SMNVEV (reference sequence). The CDR3 spells CASRRRGSLGEKLFF. DNA of the CDR3: TGTGCCAGCAGACGCCGAGGGTCTTTGGGTGAAAAACTGTTTTTT.